The present T cell receptor beta chain was sequenced within a study of shared clonotypes between healthy human individuals. The CDR3 loop spans 15 amino acids. V was pared by 3 bases and J by 1 base, with 10 bases between. The germline V gene has CDR1 LNHNV and CDR2 YYDKDF (reference sequence). CD45RO-negative, CCR7-positively selected cells formed the naive CD8 fraction, excluding terminally differentiated effector memory CD45RA+ cells. Libraries were prepared by immunoSEQ multiplex PCR; TCRdb keeps only in-frame clonotypes and omits some of them. The data hold about 2.2 million clones, with just under 95% observed a single time.

The rearrangement joins TRBV15 to TRBJ2-1; D is possibly TRBD1 (5 bases). This sequence originates from a man younger than 30 in good health. Some clones in this sample may be carry-over from other donors' samples. Sequenced: naive CD8+ T cells from PBMCs. CDR3 sequence (DNA): TGTGCCACCAGCAGTTCAGGGTGGTCCTACAATGAGCAGTTCTTC. This gives the protein CATSSSGWSYNEQFF.